This passage covers 32 T cell receptor beta chains from one sample sequenced in a study of cytomegalovirus exposure and HLA in healthy donors. With 60 Vbeta and 13 Jbeta primers, the PCR was carried out. TCRdb's copy holds only in-frame clones and misses some; the assay was immunoSEQ multiplex PCR. This sample has fewer than 80,000 clones; 79% occur once, and the top ten carry 2.5%. The sequenced sample was PBMCs. These receptors were obtained from a man aged 25-45 years in good health and CMV-seronegative.

For the CDR3, the DNA is TGTGCCAGCAGCTATGCAGGGTCCGGCTACACCTTC. Encoded protein: CASSYAGSGYTF. J is TRBJ1-2 and V is TRBV11-2; D might be TRBD1 (5 bases). The V gene lost 4 bases and the J gene lost 8 bases, with 11 bases spanning the gap. The CDR3 covers 12 residues. Germline V gene data show CDR1 as SGHAT and CDR2 as FQNNGV.

J is TRBJ2-2 and V is TRBV4-2; 10 positions match TRBD2. The CDR3 covers 15 residues. CDR1 is LGHNA, CDR2 YNFKEQ, per germline. The junction had 6 bases not matched to a gene; V was cut back by 9 bases and J by 2 bases. The CDR3 reads CASKRGGRNTGELFF. The CDR3 DNA follows: TGTGCCAGTAAGCGGGGGGGCCGTAACACCGGGGAGCTGTTTTTT.

The chain uses TRBV6-5 and TRBJ1-1; 7 bases map to TRBD1. Germline V gives CDR1 MNHEY, CDR2 SVGAGI. The V gene end was trimmed by 5 bases and the J gene end by 1 base; junction bases not matched to a gene: 7. CDR3 length: 15 residues. As DNA, the CDR3 is TGTGCCAGCAGTCGATCCGGGACAGCGAACACTGAAGCTTTCTTT. This codes for CASSRSGTANTEAFF.

The chain carries TRBV11-3 and TRBJ2-2; 8 bases align to TRBD1. The CDR3 length is 16 residues. Unmatched junction bases numbered 5, after V lost 5 bases and J lost 0 bases. Looked up from germline, CDR1 is SGHNT and CDR2 is YENEEA. CDR3 nucleotide sequence: TGTGCCAGCAGCCAAAAGACAGGGGCGAACACCGGGGAGCTGTTTTTT. This gives the protein CASSQKTGANTGELFF. The full variable domain, its missing parts supplied by reference TRBV11-3 and TRBJ2-2, is EAGVVQSPRYKIIEKKQPVAFWCNPISGHNTLYWYLQNLGQGPELLIRYENEEAVDDSQLPKDRFSAERLKGVDSTLKIQPAELGDSAVYLCASSQKTGANTGELFFGEGSRLTVL.

The chain recombines TRBV4-2 with TRBJ2-7, with a tentative D call TRBD2 (5 bases). The CDR3 spans 15 residues. Germline CDR1 reads LGHNA; CDR2 reads YNFKEQ. The ends were cut back, 0 bases at V and 2 bases at J, with 11 bases in the middle. CDR3 bases: TGTGCCAGCAGCCAAGAGGGGAGACGTCCCTACGAGCAGTACTTC. Residues: CASSQEGRRPYEQYF.

By its share, this clone is medium-sized. A read error may produce the germline difference seen at one junction end. The gene calls are TRBV7-7 and TRBJ2-7; TRBD2 agrees at 7 bases. This CDR3 contains 15 residues. Germline V gene lookup returns CDR1 SSHAT and CDR2 FNYEAQ (reference sequence). CDR3 sequence: CASSLGLEGSYEQYF. The CDR3 DNA is TGTGCTAGCAGCTTAGGACTAGAGGGGAGCTACGAGCAGTACTTC.

Only one count was recorded for this clone. The rearrangement links TRBV5-4 to TRBJ2-1; D uncertain. This CDR3 is 12 amino acids long. CDR1 and CDR2 from the germline V gene are SGHNT and YYREEE (reference sequence). Trimming cost V 0 bases and J 6 bases, with 4 bases left between them. The CDR3 DNA is TGTGCCAGCAGCTTGGGCAGCAATGAGCAGTTCTTC. Translating it yields CASSLGSNEQFF.

The rearrangement links TRBV30 to TRBJ1-5; D remains unclear. Germline lookup yields CDR1 GTSNPN and CDR2 SVGIG (reference sequence). This CDR3 has 16 residues. Trimming pared 5 bases from V and 0 bases from J, leaving 17 bases between. The CDR3: CAWEDGKSHSNQPQHF. DNA for the CDR3: TGTGCCTGGGAAGACGGGAAAAGCCATAGCAATCAGCCCCAGCATTTT.

V is TRBV27 and J is TRBJ2-2, with TRBD1 identical over 9 bases. From germline, CDR1 is MNHEY and CDR2 SMNVEV (reference sequence). The CDR3 extends over 13 amino acids. J lost 7 bases, V lost 6 bases, and 3 bases had no gene match. The CDR3 DNA reads TGTGCCAGCAGGCGACAGGGGGTCGGGGAGCTGTTTTTT. It is translated as CASRRQGVGELFF.

This rearrangement joins TRBV5-6 to TRBJ2-1; TRBD1 aligns across 7 bases. The CDR3 covers 15 residues. CDR1 and CDR2 from the germline V gene are SGHDT and YYEEEE. The junction had 2 bases not matched to a gene; V was cut back by 0 bases and J by 2 bases. CDR3: CASSLGQGAYNEQFF. The CDR3 nucleotides read TGTGCCAGCAGCTTGGGGCAGGGGGCCTACAATGAGCAGTTCTTC.

The rearrangement joins TRBV27 to TRBJ2-3; D uncertain. The CDR3 has 15 residues. Trimming removed 2 bases from V and 2 bases from J, with 11 bases in between. Germline CDR1 reads MNHEY; CDR2 reads SMNVEV (reference sequence). The CDR3: CASSLSTHYTDTQYF. CDR3 coding DNA: TGTGCCAGCAGTTTAAGCACCCACTACACAGATACGCAGTATTTT.

The rearrangement uses TRBV4-2 and TRBJ2-1, with 13 bases aligning to TRBD2. This CDR3 is built from 15 residues. V lost 3 bases, J lost 8 bases, and 4 bases stayed unmatched. Germline loops: CDR1 LGHNA, CDR2 YNFKEQ. CDR3 amino acids: CASSQTSGGLDEQFF. CDR3 nucleotide sequence: TGTGCCAGCAGCCAGACTAGCGGGGGGTTGGATGAGCAGTTCTTC.

The V call is TRBV27, the J call TRBJ2-1, with TRBD2 as a possible D gene (6 bases). Trimming took off 3 bases at V and 0 bases at J, with 12 bases between the two ends. The CDR3 runs to 16 residues. CDR1 is MNHEY, CDR2 SMNVEV, per germline (reference sequence). CDR3: CASSFWGVSSYNEQFF. The DNA of the CDR3 is TGTGCCAGCAGTTTTTGGGGGGTGAGCTCCTACAATGAGCAGTTCTTC.

The chain has TRBV21-1 and TRBJ2-1; the D call in the table, TRBD2, was not verified against the DNA. TRBV21-1 is noted as a pseudogene. The CDR3 covers 18 residues. CDR3 loop: CASSKWGTLAESYNEQFF. CDR3 DNA: TGTGCCAGCAGCAAATGGGGGACGCTAGCGGAATCCTACAATGAGCAGTTCTTC.

This clone was counted once. V usage is TRBV5-6 and J usage is TRBJ1-2; a weak D match, TRBD1 (5 bases). This CDR3 has 12 residues. Germline CDR1 SGHDT, CDR2 YYEEEE. The germline V and J ends were trimmed by 2 bases and 7 bases, with 9 bases remaining between them. In nucleotides, the CDR3 is TGTGCCAGCAGCTTCGGGGGTGGTGGCTACACCTTC. It encodes CASSFGGGGYTF.

V is TRBV7-9 and J is TRBJ1-2; no clear D gene. The CDR3 has 14 residues. Germline V gives CDR1 SEHNR, CDR2 FQNEAQ (reference sequence). V gave up 7 bases and J gave up 7 bases, with 19 bases separating them. The CDR3, as DNA: TGTGCCAGCAACAAGTTGACGAGGTCGGCTGGCTACACCTTC. This sequence encodes CASNKLTRSAGYTF. Using reference TRBV7-9 and TRBJ1-2 for the parts outside the CDR3, the full variable domain is DTGVSQNPRHKITKRGQNVTFRCDPISEHNRLYWYRQTLGQGPEFLTYFQNEAQLEKSRLLSDRFSAERPKGSFSTLEIQRTEQGDSAMYLCASNKLTRSAGYTFGSGTRLTVV.

The sample holds one count of this clone. The chain recombines TRBV7-9 with TRBJ2-3, with TRBD1 matching 10 bases. Germline CDR1 and CDR2: SEHNR and FQNEAQ (reference sequence). CDR3 length: 17 residues. Trimming took 1 base from V and 1 from J; bases not matched to a gene: 5. The CDR3 sequence: CASSLVLGTGGTDTQYF. As DNA, the CDR3 is TGTGCCAGCAGCTTAGTGTTAGGGACAGGGGGCACAGATACGCAGTATTTT.

The chain has TRBV27 and TRBJ2-2; TRBD1 matches 8 bases. This CDR3 has 16 residues. CDR1 is MNHEY, CDR2 SMNVEV, per germline (reference sequence). The ends lost 1 base at V and 4 bases at J; junction bases unmatched: 5. As DNA, the CDR3 is TGTGCCAGCAGTTTATACGGGACAGGCGCCACCGGGGAGCTGTTTTTT. Translating gives CASSLYGTGATGELFF.

This chain connects TRBV7-2 to TRBJ2-3; 11 nucleotides agree with TRBD2. The J segment lost 4 bases and the V segment lost 6 bases, leaving 9 bases of the junction unmatched. CDR1 is SGHTA, CDR2 FQGNSA, per germline. The CDR3 sequence is 16 residues long. In nucleotides, the CDR3 is TGTGCCAGCAGACCTATAGCGGGAGGGCCTTCAGATACGCAGTATTTT. It yields the protein CASRPIAGGPSDTQYF. The full variable domain, rest sourced from reference TRBV7-2 and TRBJ2-3, is GAGVSQSPSNKVTEKGKDVELRCDPISGHTALYWYRQSLGQGLEFLIYFQGNSAPDKSGLPSDRFSAERTGGSVSTLTIQRTQQEDSAVYLCASRPIAGGPSDTQYFGPGTRLTVL.

Of note for this clone: One end of the junction does not line up with germline, which may come from a read error. This chain joins TRBV29-1 and TRBJ2-5, with 9 bases that match TRBD2. The CDR3 loop spans 16 amino acids. The V gene's germline CDR1 is SQVTM and CDR2 ANQGSEA. CDR3 region: CSVSASGVGYQGTQYF. The CDR3 nucleotides are TGCAGCGTGTCGGCTAGCGGGGTGGGGTACCAAGGGACCCAGTACTTC. The whole variable domain, filled in from reference TRBV29-1 and TRBJ2-5, reads SAVISQKPSRDICQRGTSLTIQCQVDSQVTMMFWYRQQPGQSLTLIATANQGSEATYESGFVIDKFPISRPNLTFSTLTVSNMSPEDSSIYLCSVSASGVGYQGTQYFGPGTRLLVL.

The chain's CDR3 is CASTQVPGLPNTEAFF. The DNA of the CDR3 is TGTGCCAGCACCCAAGTTCCAGGCCTCCCGAACACTGAAGCTTTCTTT. V is TRBV9 and J is TRBJ1-1; the D is unclear. The CDR3 runs to 16 residues. Trimming took 6 bases from V and 1 from J, leaving 19 bases between them. Germline CDR1 reads SGDLS; CDR2 reads YYNGEE. Full variable domain (remainder filled in from reference TRBV9 and TRBJ1-1): DSGVTQTPKHLITATGQRVTLRCSPRSGDLSVYWYQQSLDQGLQFLIQYYNGEERAKGNILERFSAQQFPDLHSELNLSSLELGDSALYFCASTQVPGLPNTEAFFGQGTRLTVV.

This clone was counted at least ten times. The CDR3 coding sequence is TGTGCCAGCAGCGGGGGGACTAGCGGGAGGGCCACAGATACGCAGTATTTT. It is translated as CASSGGTSGRATDTQYF. The rearrangement links TRBV4-2 to TRBJ2-3, with 16 bases matching TRBD2. Germline CDR1 and CDR2: LGHNA and YNFKEQ. This CDR3 has 17 amino acids. V lost 5 bases, J lost 2 bases, and 4 bases stayed unmatched.

The chain combines TRBV7-9 with TRBJ2-2, with 9 bases matching TRBD1. The CDR3 runs 15 residues. V lost 1 base to trimming and J lost 5 bases; unmatched junction nucleotides: 2. Germline loops: CDR1 SEHNR, CDR2 FQNEAQ (reference sequence). The DNA of the CDR3 is TGTGCCAGCAGCTTAGACAGGGGGCGGACCGGGGAGCTGTTTTTT. The encoded protein is CASSLDRGRTGELFF. The variable domain in full, completed from reference TRBV7-9 and TRBJ2-2, reads DTGVSQNPRHKITKRGQNVTFRCDPISEHNRLYWYRQTLGQGPEFLTYFQNEAQLEKSRLLSDRFSAERPKGSFSTLEIQRTEQGDSAMYLCASSLDRGRTGELFFGEGSRLTVL.

This chain links TRBV2 with TRBJ2-2, with TRBD1 as a possible D gene (6 bases). This CDR3 is 14 amino acids long. V was cut by 6 bases and J by 5 bases, with 13 bases left in between. The germline V gene has CDR1 SNHLY and CDR2 FYNNEI. CDR3 sequence (DNA): TGTGCCAGCAGACAGGGAATCCAGACCGGGGAGCTGTTTTTT. Amino acids: CASRQGIQTGELFF.

The chain joins TRBV7-9 to TRBJ2-1, with D possibly being TRBD1 (6 bases). Deletions cut 5 bases from V and 11 bases from J, with 13 bases between. CDR1 and CDR2 (germline): SEHNR, FQNEAQ (reference sequence). This CDR3 has 12 residues. The CDR3 region is CASSPETGKQFF. The CDR3 nucleotides read TGTGCCAGCAGCCCAGAGACAGGAAAGCAGTTCTTC.

This chain uses TRBV18 with TRBJ2-2; maybe TRBD2 (7 bases). CDR1 is KGHSH, CDR2 LQKENI, per germline. The V end was cut by 7 bases, the J end by 4 bases, with 16 bases between. CDR3 length equals 15 residues. This CDR3 reads CASYAGARSTGELFF. The DNA for the CDR3 is TGTGCCAGCTATGCGGGGGCGCGAAGCACCGGGGAGCTGTTTTTT. The full variable domain, with the rest looked up from reference TRBV18 and TRBJ2-2, is NAGVMQNPRHLVRRRGQEARLRCSPMKGHSHVYWYRQLPEEGLKFMVYLQKENIIDESGMPKERFSAEFPKEGPSILRIQQVVRGDSAAYFCASYAGARSTGELFFGEGSRLTVL.

The CDR3 DNA reads as TGTGCCAGCAGTTTAAAACTCTCTGGGGGGTACCAAGAGACCCAGTACTTC. Protein product: CASSLKLSGGYQETQYF. The chain couples TRBV27 to TRBJ2-5; possible D gene TRBD2, 6 bases. The CDR3 is 17 residues long. V shed 2 bases and J shed 0 bases, with 16 bases lying between them. The germline CDR1 and CDR2 sequences are MNHEY and SMNVEV (reference sequence).

The table lists this clone with a count of one. J is TRBJ2-1 and V is TRBV5-1; 10 bases fit TRBD2. Germline V gene data show CDR1 as SGHRS and CDR2 as YFSETQ. With V trimmed by 1 base and J by 9 bases, 7 bases remained unmatched. This CDR3 is built from 15 residues. The CDR3 region has the DNA TGCGCCAGCAGCTTGACTAGCGGGATAGACGGTGAGCAGTTCTTC. Translated, it gives CASSLTSGIDGEQFF. Full variable domain (outside the CDR3, taken from reference TRBV5-1 and TRBJ2-1): KAGVTQTPRYLIKTRGQQVTLSCSPISGHRSVSWYQQTPGQGLQFLFEYFSETQRNKGNFPGRFSGRQFSNSRSEMNVSTLELGDSALYLCASSLTSGIDGEQFFGPGTRLTVL.

J is TRBJ1-3 and V is TRBV30, with a weak D call TRBD1 (5 bases). Germline assignment: CDR1 GTSNPN and CDR2 SVGIG (reference sequence). There are 14 residues in the CDR3. Trimming shortened V by 0 bases and J by 0 bases, and 6 bases separated the two germline ends. The CDR3 DNA follows: TGTGCCTGGAGTGTCGGGGGCTCTGGAAACACCATATATTTT. Its protein product is CAWSVGGSGNTIYF.

A note on this clone: The junction departs from germline at one end; a sequencing error may be responsible. The rearrangement joins TRBV7-9 to TRBJ2-1; possible D gene TRBD1, 5 bases. Germline V gene sequence: CDR1 SEHNR, CDR2 FQNEAQ (reference sequence). The CDR3 runs 15 residues. CDR3 in DNA: TGTTCCAGCAGCATACGCTCAGGGCCCTACAATGAGCAGTTCTTC. This translates into CSSSIRSGPYNEQFF.

The chain uses TRBV11-1 and TRBJ1-2; 7 bases map to TRBD1. J lost 8 bases, V lost 3 bases, and 15 bases had no gene match. The germline V gene encodes CDR1 SGHAT and CDR2 FQDESV (reference sequence). CDR3 length equals 16 residues. CDR3 nucleotide sequence: TGTGCCAGCAGCTTCGACGTCGCAGGGGGAGAGGGAGGCTACACCTTC. Its translation is CASSFDVAGGEGGYTF.

The chain combines TRBV28 with TRBJ2-3; possible D gene TRBD1, 6 bases. Trimming stripped 6 bases from V and 1 base from J, with 8 bases between. Germline V CDR1 and CDR2: MDHEN, SYDVKM. CDR3 size: 13 residues. The CDR3 DNA reads TGTGCCAGCAGCGCAGGGGGCACAGATACGCAGTATTTT. Protein sequence: CASSAGGTDTQYF.